This T cell receptor (beta chain) was captured in a study of cytomegalovirus exposure and HLA in healthy donors. The V gene's germline CDR1 is LNHDA and CDR2 SQIVND (reference sequence). After removal of 5 bases from V and 1 base from J, the junction contained 5 bases not matched to a gene. The length of the CDR3 is 15 residues. Method: immunoSEQ multiplex PCR; TCRdb's copy keeps in-frame clones and lacks some. The table records approximately 270,000 clones, nearly 90% of them present only once. Concerning this clone: No antigen is known for it.

Notes on the study in general: In vitro work confirmed that three CMV-associated chains recognize CMV antigens. According to a subsequent analysis, TCR clusters from the first cohort were inclined to appear together in the roughly 110 validation repertoires. Reported results showed that the classifier diagnosed cytomegalovirus status with high specificity and sensitivity.

Separate from the approximately 670-subject first cohort was the roughly 130-subject validation cohort, to which the donors belonged. The sequence was obtained from a woman younger than 30 in good health and CMV-seronegative. V is TRBV19 and J is TRBJ2-1, with TRBD1 identical over 7 bases. Sequencing input: PBMCs. CDR3 bases: TGTGCCAGTAGTCCTACAGGGGTTTCCTACAATGAGCAGTTCTTC. Amino acid sequence: CASSPTGVSYNEQFF. The full variable domain, in which reference TRBV19 and TRBJ2-1 provide the parts outside the CDR3, is DGGITQSPKYLFRKEGQNVTLSCEQNLNHDAMYWYRQDPGQGLRLIYYSQIVNDFQKGDIAEGYSVSREKKESFPLTVTSAQKNPTAFYLCASSPTGVSYNEQFFGPGTRLTVL.